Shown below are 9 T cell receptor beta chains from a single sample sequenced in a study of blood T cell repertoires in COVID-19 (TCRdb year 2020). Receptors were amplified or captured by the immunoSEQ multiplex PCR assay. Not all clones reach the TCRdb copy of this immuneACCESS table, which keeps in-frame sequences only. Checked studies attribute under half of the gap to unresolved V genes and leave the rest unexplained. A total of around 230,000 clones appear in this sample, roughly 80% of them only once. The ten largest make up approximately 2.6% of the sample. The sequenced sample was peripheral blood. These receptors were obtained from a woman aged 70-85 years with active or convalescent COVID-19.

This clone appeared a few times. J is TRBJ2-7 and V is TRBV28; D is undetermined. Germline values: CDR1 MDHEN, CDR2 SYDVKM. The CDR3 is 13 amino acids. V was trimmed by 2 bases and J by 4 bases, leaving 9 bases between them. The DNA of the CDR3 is TGTGCCAGCAGTTTAGCTACGAGGTACGAGCAGTACTTC. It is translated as CASSLATRYEQYF.

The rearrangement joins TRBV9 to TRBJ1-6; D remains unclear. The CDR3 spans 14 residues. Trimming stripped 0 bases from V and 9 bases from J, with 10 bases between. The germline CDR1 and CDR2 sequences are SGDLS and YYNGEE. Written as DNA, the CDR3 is TGTGCCAGCAGCGTAGCCCAAAGGAGTTCACCCCTCCACTTT. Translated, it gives CASSVAQRSSPLHF.

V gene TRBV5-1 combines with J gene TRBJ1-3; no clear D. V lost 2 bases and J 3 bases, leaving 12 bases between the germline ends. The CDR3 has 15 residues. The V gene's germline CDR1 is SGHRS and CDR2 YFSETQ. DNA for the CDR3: TGCGCCAGCAGCTTTTCACTCGCAGGTGGAAACACCATATATTTT. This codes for CASSFSLAGGNTIYF.

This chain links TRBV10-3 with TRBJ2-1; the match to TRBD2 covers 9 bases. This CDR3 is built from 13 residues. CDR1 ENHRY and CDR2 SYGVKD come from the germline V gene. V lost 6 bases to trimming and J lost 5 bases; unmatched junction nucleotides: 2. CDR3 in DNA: TGTGCCATCAGGACTAGCGGTGACAATGAGCAGTTCTTC. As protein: CAIRTSGDNEQFF.

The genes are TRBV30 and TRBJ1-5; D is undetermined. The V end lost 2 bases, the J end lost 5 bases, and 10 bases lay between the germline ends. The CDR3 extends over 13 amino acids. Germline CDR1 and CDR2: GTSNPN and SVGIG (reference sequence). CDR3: CAWSPGIDQPQHF. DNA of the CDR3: TGTGCCTGGAGTCCGGGAATTGATCAGCCCCAGCATTTT.

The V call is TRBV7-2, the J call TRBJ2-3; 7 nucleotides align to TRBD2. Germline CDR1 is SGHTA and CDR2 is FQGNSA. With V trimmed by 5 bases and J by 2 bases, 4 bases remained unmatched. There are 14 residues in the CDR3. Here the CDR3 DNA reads TGTGCCAGCAGCCGGGGACTAACCACAGATACGCAGTATTTT. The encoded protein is CASSRGLTTDTQYF.

CDR3 in DNA: TGTGCCAGCAGCCAAGATGGGGACAGGGGGGGCCTGGCTTTCTTT. This codes for CASSQDGDRGGLAFF. The chain joins TRBV3-1 (or the pseudogene TRBV3-2) to TRBJ1-1; 11 bases map to TRBD1. The germline V gene has CDR1 LGHDT and CDR2 YNNKEL (reference sequence). V lost 0 bases and J lost 11; bases outside the gene matches: 8. This CDR3 region has 15 residues.

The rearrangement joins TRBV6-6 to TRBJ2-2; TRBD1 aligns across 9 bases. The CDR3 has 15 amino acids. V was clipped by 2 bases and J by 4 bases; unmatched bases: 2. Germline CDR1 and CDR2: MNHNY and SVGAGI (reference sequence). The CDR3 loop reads CASSYGQGFTGELFF. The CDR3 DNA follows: TGTGCCAGCAGTTACGGACAGGGGTTCACCGGGGAGCTGTTTTTT.

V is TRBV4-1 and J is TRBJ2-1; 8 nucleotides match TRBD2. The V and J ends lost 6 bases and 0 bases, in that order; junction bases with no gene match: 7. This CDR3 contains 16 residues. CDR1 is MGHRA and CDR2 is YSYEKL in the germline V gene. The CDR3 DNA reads TGCGCCAGCAGTCAAATAGCGGGGACCTCCTACAATGAGCAGTTCTTC. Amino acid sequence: CASSQIAGTSYNEQFF.